The rows below give T cell receptor beta chains drawn from one sample of a study of blood T cells in healthy people across ages. TCRdb re-derived calls from the 5' RACE reads in MiXCR, one entry per CDR3 protein. The table includes 1.5 million to 2 million distinct CDR3 sequences, roughly 27% detected once. The source material was blood. Source of these receptors: a woman between 25 and 40 years old in good health. CDR3s leave out the opening cysteine and the closing phenylalanine or tryptophan. Size is omitted from some rows. Given values are once, few, many or a class for expanded clones.

abundance: .; v_gene: TRBV5-6; CDR3aa: ASSFGGRDIQY
abundance: .; v_gene: TRBV7-9; CDR3aa: ASSREGREEQY
abundance: few; v_gene: TRBV7-9; CDR3aa: ASSSPKGGETQY
abundance: .; v_gene: TRBV6-2/TRBV6-3; CDR3aa: VSGGQNSYEQY
abundance: .; v_gene: TRBV11-2; CDR3aa: ASIETGWNTEAF
abundance: few; v_gene: TRBV25-1; CDR3aa: ASSDGSYSPLH
abundance: .; v_gene: TRBV30; CDR3aa: AWSVRGDTGQY
abundance: once; v_gene: TRBV7-2; CDR3aa: ASSFRVSQETQY
abundance: few; v_gene: TRBV29-1; CDR3aa: SVASGRGIVYEQY
abundance: few; v_gene: TRBV18; CDR3aa: ASSPDEANVLT
abundance: .; v_gene: TRBV6-2/TRBV6-3; CDR3aa: ASARPRSIEQY
abundance: many; v_gene: TRBV7-3; CDR3aa: ASSSLGQY